This T cell receptor beta chain originates from a study of blood T cells in healthy people across ages. It was with a sample-barcoded 5' primer and a J-beta primer mix that a second PCR of about 6 to 12 cycles was run. TCRdb re-called the 5' RACE reads through MiXCR, storing one row per CDR3 protein. The sample has some 1.5 million distinct CDR3 sequences, about 30% seen once. Per germline, CDR1 SEHNR and CDR2 FQNEAQ (reference sequence). The V gene lost 5 bases and the J gene lost 6 bases, with 13 bases spanning the gap. The CDR3 covers 14 residues. V usage is TRBV7-9 and J usage is TRBJ2-2; D possibly corresponds to TRBD1 (6 bases). The sequenced material came from blood. This TCR derives from a woman between 25 and 40 years old in good health. The CDR3: CASSPQGNAGELFF. The CDR3 region has the DNA TGTGCCAGCAGCCCTCAGGGGAATGCCGGGGAGCTGTTTTTT.